These T cell receptor beta chains were read from a single sample in a study of human versus mouse CDR3 diversity and MHC coevolution. Here immunoSEQ multiplex PCR was the method, and the copy in TCRdb shows in-frame clones only, minus some. The sample contains tens of thousands of clones, over 85% of which appear only once. The sample consisted of naive CD4+ T cells from blood. Receptors originate from a person aged 25 to 69 in good health. Both conserved end residues are part of each CDR3. D genes are given only for firm matches. Some rows mark clone size as missing; the rest say once, few, many or name a class of expanded clone.

CDR3: CASSRPGTGYGYTF
DNA: TGTGCCAGCAGCCGTCCCGGGACAGGGTATGGCTACACCTTC
size: .
J: TRBJ1-2
D: TRBD1
V: TRBV6-1

CDR3: CASSPGLAGGRSKNIQYF
DNA: TGCGCCAGCAGCCCGGGTCTAGCGGGAGGAAGGAGCAAAAACATTCAGTACTTC
size: once
J: TRBJ2-4
D: TRBD2
V: TRBV5-1

CDR3: CASSVGVAGGPNNEQFF
DNA: TGTGCCAGCAGCGTAGGGGTAGCGGGGGGGCCCAACAATGAGCAGTTCTTC
size: .
J: TRBJ2-1
D: TRBD2
V: TRBV9

CDR3: CASSYSGGNQPQHF
DNA: TGTGCCAGCAGTTACTCGGGCGGGAATCAGCCCCAGCATTTT
size: once
J: TRBJ1-5
D: .
V: TRBV6-5

CDR3: CASTVNTEAFF
DNA: TGTGCCAGCACCGTGAACACTGAAGCTTTCTTT
size: .
J: TRBJ1-1
D: .
V: TRBV28

CDR3: CASSPRKDTQETQYF
DNA: TGTGCCAGCTCACCACGAAAAGACACCCAAGAGACCCAGTACTTC
size: .
J: TRBJ2-5
D: .
V: TRBV18

CDR3: CASSIDSNYGYTF
DNA: TGTGCCAGTAGTATAGACAGTAACTATGGCTACACCTTC
size: .
J: TRBJ1-2
D: .
V: TRBV19

CDR3: CASSMGTSGGYNEQFF
DNA: TGTGCCAGCAGCATGGGGACTAGCGGGGGTTACAATGAGCAGTTCTTC
size: .
J: TRBJ2-1
D: TRBD2
V: TRBV7-2

CDR3: CSARTGEAYEQYF
DNA: TGCAGCGCTCGGACAGGGGAAGCCTACGAGCAGTACTTC
size: .
J: TRBJ2-7
D: TRBD1
V: TRBV29-1

CDR3: CASSSMSGPGAADTQYF
DNA: TGCGCCAGCAGCAGCATGTCGGGGCCAGGGGCGGCAGATACGCAGTATTTT
size: .
J: TRBJ2-3
D: .
V: TRBV4-1

CDR3: CASSQGPGLLNTEAFF
DNA: TGTGCCAGCAGCCAGGGGCCTGGCCTATTGAACACTGAAGCTTTCTTT
size: once
J: TRBJ1-1
D: .
V: TRBV5-8

CDR3: CASSLDGQIQYF
DNA: TGTGCCAGCAGCTTAGATGGGCAGATTCAGTACTTC
size: .
J: TRBJ2-4
D: .
V: TRBV7-9

CDR3: CSVAPGLAGTEQFF
DNA: TGCAGCGTTGCACCGGGACTAGCGGGAACTGAGCAGTTCTTC
size: .
J: TRBJ2-1
D: TRBD2
V: TRBV29-1

CDR3: CASSFGPGQSSGYTF
DNA: TGTGCCAGCAGCTTCGGACCGGGACAATCATCCGGCTACACCTTC
size: .
J: TRBJ1-2
D: .
V: TRBV7-8

CDR3: CAWSGKGQGGETQYF
DNA: TGTGCCTGGAGTGGCAAGGGACAGGGAGGAGAGACCCAGTACTTC
size: .
J: TRBJ2-5
D: TRBD1
V: TRBV30

CDR3: CASSPPGQSNQPQHF
DNA: TGTGCCAGCTCACCGCCGGGACAGAGCAATCAGCCCCAGCATTTT
size: .
J: TRBJ1-5
D: TRBD1
V: TRBV18

CDR3: CASSPSHPELFF
DNA: TGTGCCAGCAGCCCGAGCCACCCGGAGCTGTTTTTT
size: .
J: TRBJ2-2
D: .
V: TRBV7-6

CDR3: CSVETGTGRADTQYF
DNA: TGCAGCGTTGAAACCGGGACAGGGAGGGCAGATACGCAGTATTTT
size: .
J: TRBJ2-3
D: TRBD1
V: TRBV29-1

CDR3: CASSAGLAEAKNIQYF
DNA: TGTGCCAGCAGCGCGGGACTAGCGGAAGCCAAAAACATTCAGTACTTC
size: .
J: TRBJ2-4
D: TRBD2
V: TRBV9

CDR3: CASRATVSYEQYF
DNA: TGTGCCAGCAGAGCGACAGTTTCCTACGAGCAGTACTTC
size: once
J: TRBJ2-7
D: .
V: TRBV6-5

CDR3: CASRPTSGGQETQYF
DNA: TGTGCCAGCAGACCGACTAGCGGGGGCCAAGAGACCCAGTACTTC
size: .
J: TRBJ2-5
D: TRBD2
V: TRBV7-6

CDR3: CASSFDTNTEAFF
DNA: TGCGCCAGCAGCTTTGACACGAACACTGAAGCTTTCTTT
size: .
J: TRBJ1-1
D: .
V: TRBV5-1

CDR3: CASTRQGSGNTIYF
DNA: TGTGCCAGCACAAGACAGGGGTCCGGAAACACCATATATTTT
size: .
J: TRBJ1-3
D: TRBD1
V: TRBV6-5

CDR3: CASSRGGGLDNEQFF
DNA: TGCGCCAGCAGCCGTGGGGGAGGATTGGACAATGAGCAGTTCTTC
size: .
J: TRBJ2-1
D: .
V: TRBV4-3

CDR3: CASSPYTNSYEQYF
DNA: TGTGCCAGCAGTCCGTACACGAACTCCTACGAGCAGTACTTC
size: once
J: TRBJ2-7
D: .
V: TRBV27

CDR3: CASSSRVAGATGELFF
DNA: TGTGCCAGCAGCTCTCGGGTAGCGGGAGCCACCGGGGAGCTGTTTTTT
size: .
J: TRBJ2-2
D: TRBD2
V: TRBV7-2

CDR3: CASSVDLTGTEQYF
DNA: TGTGCCAGCAGCGTAGATTTAACAGGAACCGAGCAGTACTTC
size: once
J: TRBJ2-7
D: .
V: TRBV9

CDR3: CASSVTGYTEQFF
DNA: TGTGCCAGCAGCGTGACAGGGTACACTGAGCAGTTCTTC
size: .
J: TRBJ2-1
D: TRBD1
V: TRBV7-2

CDR3: CASSRGGAEDTQYF
DNA: TGTGCCAGCAGTCGCGGGGGGGCCGAGGATACGCAGTATTTT
size: once
J: TRBJ2-3
D: TRBD2
V: TRBV11-3

CDR3: CASSLGGPSDTEAFF
DNA: TGTGCCAGCAGCCTGGGGGGACCGTCCGACACTGAAGCTTTCTTT
size: once
J: TRBJ1-1
D: .
V: TRBV11-3

CDR3: CASSREKGSYNEQFF
DNA: TGTGCCAGCAGCCGGGAGAAAGGTTCCTACAATGAGCAGTTCTTC
size: once
J: TRBJ2-1
D: .
V: TRBV7-9